The 23 T cell receptor beta chains below all came from one sample that was sequenced in a study of beta chain features in type 1 diabetes. Expressed TCRB transcripts got sequenced, as all isolated RNA was reverse transcribed. Clones were sequenced by immunoSEQ multiplex PCR, and TCRdb holds only the in-frame ones, with some missing. The repertoire has about 350,000 clones, 15% to 20% of them found once; the top ten carry 0.035% to 0.05%. The source material was naive CD4+ T cells from blood. Every receptor here comes from a woman aged 18-30 years in good health.

In the case of this clone: This sample includes further DNA sequences coding for the same CDR3. The chain uses TRBV7-9 and TRBJ2-7; no firm D call. In germline, CDR1 is SEHNR, CDR2 FQNEAQ (reference sequence). The CDR3 extends over 11 amino acids. V dropped 4 bases and J dropped 3 bases, with 4 bases sitting between them. DNA for the CDR3: TGTGCCAGCAGCTCGTACTACGAGCAGTACTTC. Its protein product is CASSSYYEQYF.

This sequence joins TRBV25-1 and TRBJ1-1, with D possibly TRBD1 on 5 matching bases. The germline gives CDR1 MGHDK, CDR2 SYGVNS. V was clipped by 11 bases and J by 3 bases, with 22 bases between them. The CDR3 contains 15 residues. Written as DNA, the CDR3 is TGTGCCGCAATGGGGGGTCCGATTTCGGACACTGAAGCTTTCTTT. Encoded protein: CAAMGGPISDTEAFF.

This clone was found a few times. The V call is TRBV4-1, the J call TRBJ1-2; 7 nucleotides line up with TRBD1. Germline CDR1 is MGHRA and CDR2 is YSYEKL. The CDR3 is made up of 15 amino acids. After removal of 5 bases from V and 8 bases from J, the junction contained 14 bases not matched to a gene. Written as DNA, the CDR3 is TGCGCCAGCAGCTTACAGACAGGGATTGTGACGGGCTACACCTTC. Translation gives CASSLQTGIVTGYTF.

This clone was detected a few times. CDR3 DNA sequence: TGTGCCAGCAGCTTCGTAGCAGATACGCAGTATTTT. It specifies CASSFVADTQYF. J is TRBJ2-3 and V is TRBV11-2; D not certain. V was pared by 3 bases and J by 4 bases, with 5 bases between. The CDR3 has 12 residues. Germline V CDR1 and CDR2: SGHAT, FQNNGV.

The chain uses TRBV14 and TRBJ1-1, with 11 bases that match TRBD1. Germline loops: CDR1 SGHDN, CDR2 FVKESK. J gave up 7 bases and V 2 bases, and 9 bases lay outside the gene matches. The length of the CDR3 is 16 residues. CDR3 protein: CASSQRTPDRGLEAFF. In DNA form, the CDR3 reads TGTGCCAGCAGCCAAAGAACTCCGGACAGGGGGCTTGAAGCTTTCTTT.

The V call is TRBV11-2, the J call TRBJ1-2, with D perhaps matching TRBD1 (5 bases). The CDR3 totals 14 residues. CDR1 and CDR2 (germline): SGHAT, FQNNGV. Between the trimmed V and J ends, which lost 2 bases and 2 bases, there was a span of 9 bases. The CDR3 loop reads CASSLQQENYGYTF. CDR3 coding DNA: TGTGCCAGCAGCTTACAACAGGAGAACTATGGCTACACCTTC.

This chain uses TRBV19 with TRBJ2-1; TRBD1 matches 9 bases. Germline CDR1 and CDR2: LNHDA and SQIVND (reference sequence). The CDR3 has 15 residues. V lost 9 bases to trimming and J lost 6 bases; unmatched junction nucleotides: 12. The chain's CDR3 is CASQPPGQGTNEQFF. The CDR3 DNA reads TGTGCCAGCCAACCGCCGGGACAGGGTACCAATGAGCAGTTCTTC.

V and J are TRBV18 and TRBJ2-3; 12 nucleotides match TRBD2. The V gene end was trimmed by 2 bases and the J gene end by 5 bases; junction bases not matched to a gene: 2. CDR3 size: 15 residues. Germline V CDR1 and CDR2: KGHSH, LQKENI. This CDR3 is CASSPSGLAGDTQYF. The CDR3 DNA reads TGTGCCAGCTCACCATCGGGACTAGCGGGAGATACGCAGTATTTT.

This chain joins TRBV29-1 and TRBJ2-1; D is possibly TRBD2 (6 bases). Germline-derived CDR1 and CDR2 are SQVTM and ANQGSEA. The V gene lost 7 bases and the J gene lost 13 bases, with 23 bases spanning the gap. This CDR3 has 13 amino acids. This chain's CDR3 is CSAGGAAESSQFF. In nucleotides, the CDR3 is TGCAGCGCCGGCGGGGCAGCGGAAAGCTCCCAGTTCTTC.

In its sample, this clone was seen a few times. The J gene is TRBJ1-2, the V gene TRBV7-8, with 11 bases matching TRBD1. The CDR3 is 18 residues long. CDR1 SGHVS and CDR2 FQNEAQ come from the germline V gene. The junction had 11 bases not matched to a gene; V was cut back by 3 bases and J by 2 bases. The DNA for the CDR3 is TGTGCCAGCAGCTTTGGGACAGGGGGGATGAAGGTGAACTATGGCTACACCTTC. It codes for CASSFGTGGMKVNYGYTF. Complete variable domain (other parts from reference TRBV7-8 and TRBJ1-2): GAGVSQSPRYKVAKRGQDVALRCDPISGHVSLFWYQQALGQGPEFLTYFQNEAQLDKSGLPSDRFFAERPEGSVSTLKIQRTQQEDSAVYLCASSFGTGGMKVNYGYTFGSGTRLTVV.

The rearrangement uses TRBV4-1 and TRBJ1-2, with TRBD1 as a possible D gene (6 bases). The CDR3 sequence is 13 residues long. V lost 6 bases, J lost 4 bases, and 12 bases lay in between. The germline V gene has CDR1 MGHRA and CDR2 YSYEKL. The CDR3 reads CASRGTGSYGYTF. Here the CDR3 DNA reads TGCGCCAGCAGGGGAACAGGGAGCTATGGCTACACCTTC.

This clone was counted only a few times. V and J are TRBV25-1 and TRBJ1-3; no reliable D call. The CDR3 is made up of 11 amino acids. CDR1 is MGHDK and CDR2 is SYGVNS in the germline V gene. V dropped 3 bases and J dropped 7 bases, with 4 bases sitting between them. The CDR3 loop reads CASSDGNTIYF. The CDR3 DNA reads as TGTGCCAGCAGTGACGGGAACACCATATATTTT.

This chain connects TRBV4-1 to TRBJ2-1; D gene uncertain. V was clipped by 6 bases and J by 1 base, with 10 bases between them. Germline V gives CDR1 MGHRA, CDR2 YSYEKL. The CDR3 loop spans 14 amino acids. For the CDR3, the DNA is TGCGCCAGCAGTCCCCTACCTTCCTACAATGAGCAGTTCTTC. As protein: CASSPLPSYNEQFF.

This chain links TRBV7-8 with TRBJ2-5; TRBD2 agrees at 10 bases. Germline V gene data show CDR1 as SGHVS and CDR2 as FQNEAQ. Unmatched junction bases numbered 7, after V lost 2 bases and J lost 1 base. This CDR3 spans 17 amino acids. As DNA, the CDR3 is TGTGCCAGCAGCTTATGGTGGAGCGGGGGGGTCCAAGAGACCCAGTACTTC. The encoded protein is CASSLWWSGGVQETQYF.

This clone was observed a single time. The chain employs TRBV18 and TRBJ2-7, with 7 bases fitting TRBD1. J was trimmed by 3 bases and V by 5 bases; bases with no gene match: 4. Germline CDR1 reads KGHSH; CDR2 reads LQKENI. The CDR3 extends over 13 amino acids. CDR3 coding DNA: TGTGCCAGCTCATATGACAGGGTCTACGAGCAGTACTTC. It yields the protein CASSYDRVYEQYF.

This clone was picked up a small number of times. The rearrangement uses TRBV5-1 and TRBJ2-1; maybe TRBD1 (6 bases). The CDR3 is made up of 17 amino acids. V lost 2 bases and J 10 bases, leaving 25 bases between the germline ends. Germline-derived CDR1 and CDR2 are SGHRS and YFSETQ. CDR3 region: CASSFGVFQGLSSEQFF. In DNA form, the CDR3 reads TGCGCCAGCAGCTTCGGGGTCTTTCAGGGGTTGTCGTCAGAGCAGTTCTTC.

The V and J genes are TRBV5-4 and TRBJ2-5, with D possibly matching TRBD2 (5 bases). The V and J ends lost 2 bases and 4 bases respectively, with 9 bases between them. The CDR3 runs 13 residues. The germline V gene has CDR1 SGHNT and CDR2 YYREEE (reference sequence). This chain's CDR3 is CASSLRGGETQYF. CDR3 DNA: TGTGCCAGCAGCTTACGGGGTGGAGAGACCCAGTACTTC. Full variable domain (rest looked up from reference TRBV5-4 and TRBJ2-5): ETGVTQSPTHLIKTRGQQVTLRCSSQSGHNTVSWYQQALGQGPQFIFQYYREEENGRGNFPPRFSGLQFPNYSSELNVNALELDDSALYLCASSLRGGETQYFGPGTRLLVL.

The sample holds a few counts of this clone. The same CDR3 arises from other DNA sequences in this sample as well. The chain combines TRBV2 with TRBJ1-1, with 8 bases fitting TRBD1. Germline V CDR1 and CDR2: SNHLY, FYNNEI. V dropped 7 bases and J dropped 2; count of bases not matched to a gene: 3. This CDR3 is built from 13 residues. The CDR3 loop reads CASKDRANTEAFF. The CDR3, as DNA: TGTGCCAGCAAGGACAGGGCTAACACTGAAGCTTTCTTT.

The V gene is TRBV10-3, the J gene TRBJ2-1; weak D call: TRBD2 (5 bases). CDR1 is ENHRY, CDR2 SYGVKD, per germline. Trimming stripped 6 bases from V and 6 bases from J, with 9 bases between. CDR3 length: 12 residues. CDR3 in amino acids: CAISREGNEQFF. CDR3 sequence (DNA): TGTGCCATCAGCCGGGAAGGCAATGAGCAGTTCTTC.

This sequence joins TRBV19 and TRBJ2-5, with TRBD2 matching 9 bases. The CDR3 length is 16 residues. CDR1 LNHDA and CDR2 SQIVND come from the germline V gene (reference sequence). Trimming at V came to 6 bases and at J to 0 bases, leaving 8 bases not matched to a gene. DNA for the CDR3: TGTGCCAGTAGCGCTATAGCGGGGGCGTACCAAGAGACCCAGTACTTC. Protein sequence: CASSAIAGAYQETQYF.

The CDR3 DNA sequence: TGTGCCAGCAGTTTCCCGGGACAGGGGAACTACAATGAGCAGTTCTTC. Amino acid sequence: CASSFPGQGNYNEQFF. The gene calls are TRBV28 and TRBJ2-1; TRBD1 matches 10 bases. The V gene's germline CDR1 is MDHEN and CDR2 SYDVKM. The CDR3 is 16 residues long. V gave up 3 bases and J gave up 3 bases; unmatched junction bases: 5.

This clone was recorded a few times. The chain links TRBV7-9 to TRBJ2-6; D gene uncertain. The V gene's germline CDR1 is SEHNR and CDR2 FQNEAQ (reference sequence). The CDR3 covers 16 residues. The V end lost 5 bases, the J end lost 0 bases, and 11 bases lay between the germline ends. CDR3 DNA sequence: TGTGCCAGCAGCCCCCAACGCAGCTCTGGGGCCAACGTCCTGACTTTC. It translates to CASSPQRSSGANVLTF.

The chain carries TRBV29-1 and TRBJ2-3; D remains unclear. V was shortened by 7 bases and J by 5 bases, with 7 bases between the two germline ends. The CDR3 has 10 residues. Per the germline V gene, CDR1 is SQVTM and CDR2 is ANQGSEA. For the CDR3, the DNA is TGCAGCGGGTACAGAGATACGCAGTATTTT. Protein sequence: CSGYRDTQYF.